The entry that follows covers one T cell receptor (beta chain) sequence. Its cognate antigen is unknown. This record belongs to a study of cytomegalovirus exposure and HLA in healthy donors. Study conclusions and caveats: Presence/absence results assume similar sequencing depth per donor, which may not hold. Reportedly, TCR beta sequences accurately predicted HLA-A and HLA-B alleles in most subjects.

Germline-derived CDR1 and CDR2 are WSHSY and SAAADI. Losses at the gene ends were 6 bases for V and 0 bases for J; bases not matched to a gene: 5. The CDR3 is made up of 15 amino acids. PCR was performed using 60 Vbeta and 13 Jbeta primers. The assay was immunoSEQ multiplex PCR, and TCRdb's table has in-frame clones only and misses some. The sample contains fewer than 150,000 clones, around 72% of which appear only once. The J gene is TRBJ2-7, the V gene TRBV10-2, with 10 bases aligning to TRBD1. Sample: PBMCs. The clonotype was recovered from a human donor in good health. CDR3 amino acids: CASRGDRGSSYEQYF. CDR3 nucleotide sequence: TGCGCCAGCAGGGGGGACAGGGGAAGCTCCTACGAGCAGTACTTC.